The rows below give T cell receptor beta chains drawn from one sample of a study of blood T cell repertoires in COVID-19. Profiling relied on immunoSEQ multiplex PCR, and the TCRdb table lists in-frame clones only, not all of them. The table lists more than 450,000 clones, approximately 86% of them singletons. Sequencing was performed on PBMCs or T cells enriched from blood (not recorded which). Receptors were obtained from a woman aged 18-35 years who had recovered from COVID-19. Each CDR3 is given with its conserved first and last residue. A D gene is named only where the DNA matches it firmly. Clone size, where shown, is once, few, many, or a class for clones that have expanded.

D gene: NA; J gene: TRBJ1-2; V gene: TRBV30; clone size: NA; CDR3 DNA: TGTGCCTGGAGTCGTCAGGGGTCGAACTATGGCTACACCTTC; CDR3 protein: CAWSRQGSNYGYTF
D gene: NA; J gene: TRBJ2-1; V gene: TRBV7-9; clone size: NA; CDR3 DNA: TGTGCCAGCAGCTTAGTCGCGGAAATCTCCTACAATGAGCAGTTCTTC; CDR3 protein: CASSLVAEISYNEQFF
D gene: TRBD1; J gene: TRBJ2-1; V gene: TRBV5-1; clone size: NA; CDR3 DNA: TGCGCCAGCAGCTTACAGGGGTTGGTCAATGAGCAGTTCTTC; CDR3 protein: CASSLQGLVNEQFF
D gene: NA; J gene: TRBJ2-7; V gene: TRBV7-8; clone size: once; CDR3 DNA: TGTGCCAGCAGCTTAGGGGGAAGCAGGGACTACGAGCAGTACTTC; CDR3 protein: CASSLGGSRDYEQYF
D gene: NA; J gene: TRBJ2-7; V gene: TRBV5-4; clone size: NA; CDR3 DNA: TGTGCCAGCAGCTTGCACCAGGGAAGACTAGATAGCGAGCAGTACTTC; CDR3 protein: CASSLHQGRLDSEQYF
D gene: TRBD1; J gene: TRBJ2-5; V gene: TRBV19; clone size: once; CDR3 DNA: TGTGCCAGTTTGGGTCGGAATCGGGACAGGGTAGAAGAGACCCAGTACTTC; CDR3 protein: CASLGRNRDRVEETQYF
D gene: NA; J gene: TRBJ1-2; V gene: TRBV11-3; clone size: NA; CDR3 DNA: TGTGCCAGTAAGACCGAGATAGATACGGGGGGCCTTATATATAACTATGGCTACACCTTC; CDR3 protein: CASKTEIDTGGLIYNYGYTF
D gene: TRBD1; J gene: TRBJ2-1; V gene: TRBV5-8; clone size: NA; CDR3 DNA: TGTGCCAGCAGCTTCTGGGACAGGGATTACAATGAGCAGTTCTTC; CDR3 protein: CASSFWDRDYNEQFF
D gene: NA; J gene: TRBJ1-2; V gene: TRBV14; clone size: NA; CDR3 DNA: TGTGCCAGCAGCCAAGTGGCAGGGGGCTACACCTTC; CDR3 protein: CASSQVAGGYTF
D gene: NA; J gene: TRBJ1-6; V gene: TRBV10-3; clone size: few; CDR3 DNA: TGTGCCATCAGTGCTGGGGGAGAGGGGGATAATTCACCCCTCCACTTT; CDR3 protein: CAISAGGEGDNSPLHF
D gene: NA; J gene: TRBJ2-2; V gene: TRBV9; clone size: NA; CDR3 DNA: TGTGCCAGCAGCGGCCGGGGGAACACCGGGGAGCTGTTTTTT; CDR3 protein: CASSGRGNTGELFF
D gene: TRBD1; J gene: TRBJ1-1; V gene: TRBV29-1; clone size: NA; CDR3 DNA: TGCAGCGTTGATCGATCAGGGGGCGCGGGGACTGAAGCTTTCTTT; CDR3 protein: CSVDRSGGAGTEAFF
D gene: NA; J gene: TRBJ1-6; V gene: TRBV30; clone size: NA; CDR3 DNA: TGTGCCTGGACTGCGGGGCATTTATCACCCCTCCACTTT; CDR3 protein: CAWTAGHLSPLHF
D gene: TRBD1; J gene: TRBJ1-2; V gene: TRBV28; clone size: once; CDR3 DNA: TGTGCCAGCAGTTCCCGACAGGGGGCGTGGGGCTACACCTTC; CDR3 protein: CASSSRQGAWGYTF
D gene: TRBD2; J gene: TRBJ2-3; V gene: TRBV19; clone size: once; CDR3 DNA: TGTGCCAGTAGTATCAGCGGGCGGGGGGATACGCAGTATTTT; CDR3 protein: CASSISGRGDTQYF
D gene: NA; J gene: TRBJ1-3; V gene: TRBV12-5; clone size: NA; CDR3 DNA: TGTGCTAGTGGTCCAGGACATGGTGGAAACACCATATATTTT; CDR3 protein: CASGPGHGGNTIYF
D gene: NA; J gene: TRBJ1-2; V gene: TRBV5-1; clone size: few; CDR3 DNA: TGCGCCAGCAGCTTGTCGGGGGGGCATGGCTACACCTTC; CDR3 protein: CASSLSGGHGYTF
D gene: NA; J gene: TRBJ1-2; V gene: TRBV15; clone size: once; CDR3 DNA: TGTGCCACCAGCAGAGATCCCACAGGTGGCTACACCTTC; CDR3 protein: CATSRDPTGGYTF
D gene: TRBD2; J gene: TRBJ2-3; V gene: TRBV2; clone size: NA; CDR3 DNA: TGTGCCAGCAGTGAATGGGCTAGCGGGGGGGCAGCAGATACGCAGTATTTT; CDR3 protein: CASSEWASGGAADTQYF
D gene: TRBD1; J gene: TRBJ1-4; V gene: TRBV5-6; clone size: NA; CDR3 DNA: TGTGCCAGCAGCTTGGCCGGGACAGTAGGGGAAAAACTGTTTTTT; CDR3 protein: CASSLAGTVGEKLFF
D gene: TRBD1; J gene: TRBJ1-1; V gene: TRBV28; clone size: NA; CDR3 DNA: TGTGCCAGCACCACCCTAGGGACAGGGGGCGTTAACACTGAAGCTTTCTTT; CDR3 protein: CASTTLGTGGVNTEAFF
D gene: TRBD1; J gene: TRBJ1-2; V gene: TRBV4-1; clone size: NA; CDR3 DNA: TGCGCCAGCAGCCCCCGCAAAGGACAGGCCTTCTATGGCTACACCTTC; CDR3 protein: CASSPRKGQAFYGYTF
D gene: NA; J gene: TRBJ1-2; V gene: TRBV4-2; clone size: few; CDR3 DNA: TGTGCCAGCAGCCAAGCCATAGGCAGGCAGTATGGCTACACCTTC; CDR3 protein: CASSQAIGRQYGYTF
D gene: NA; J gene: TRBJ1-6; V gene: TRBV5-1; clone size: NA; CDR3 DNA: TGCGCCAGCAGCCAACTACAGGGCAGGGGCTCACCCCTCCACTTT; CDR3 protein: CASSQLQGRGSPLHF
D gene: TRBD1; J gene: TRBJ1-1; V gene: TRBV9; clone size: NA; CDR3 DNA: TGTGCCAGCAGCCGGACAGGGAGGCAAGAAGCTTTCTTT; CDR3 protein: CASSRTGRQEAFF
D gene: TRBD1; J gene: TRBJ2-5; V gene: TRBV5-1; clone size: once; CDR3 DNA: TGCGCCAGCAGCTCCATCAGGACAGGGGGGAGTGAGCCCCAAGAGACCCAGTACTTC; CDR3 protein: CASSSIRTGGSEPQETQYF
D gene: TRBD1; J gene: TRBJ2-7; V gene: TRBV18; clone size: NA; CDR3 DNA: TGTGCCAGCTCACCCGGACAGGGCGATTCCAACGAGCAGTACTTC; CDR3 protein: CASSPGQGDSNEQYF
D gene: TRBD1; J gene: TRBJ2-2; V gene: TRBV27; clone size: NA; CDR3 DNA: TGTGCCAGCAGTTTGTCCCCAGGGGGTGCCGGGGAGCTGTTTTTT; CDR3 protein: CASSLSPGGAGELFF
D gene: NA; J gene: TRBJ2-3; V gene: TRBV30; clone size: NA; CDR3 DNA: TGTGCCTGGAGGGGGGGACAGACAGATACGCAGTATTTT; CDR3 protein: CAWRGGQTDTQYF
D gene: NA; J gene: TRBJ1-3; V gene: TRBV7-7; clone size: NA; CDR3 DNA: TGTGCTAGCAGCTTAGGAGCCGGGGCTGGAAACACCATATATTTT; CDR3 protein: CASSLGAGAGNTIYF
D gene: TRBD1; J gene: TRBJ1-4; V gene: TRBV3-1/TRBV3-2; clone size: NA; CDR3 DNA: TGTGCCAGCACCCCCGGGACAGGGGGTGAAAAACTGTTTTTT; CDR3 protein: CASTPGTGGEKLFF
D gene: TRBD1; J gene: TRBJ1-1; V gene: TRBV5-1; clone size: NA; CDR3 DNA: TGCGCCAGCAGCAGGACAGGGGGCAGAAACACTGAAGCTTTCTTT; CDR3 protein: CASSRTGGRNTEAFF
D gene: TRBD2; J gene: TRBJ2-1; V gene: TRBV10-3; clone size: NA; CDR3 DNA: TGTGCCATCAGTGAGTCGACTAGCGGGGGGAGTGGTGAGCAGTTCTTC; CDR3 protein: CAISESTSGGSGEQFF
D gene: TRBD2; J gene: TRBJ2-1; V gene: TRBV7-3; clone size: NA; CDR3 DNA: TGTGCCAGCAGCTCCCTAGCGGCTTATAACAATGAGCAGTTCTTC; CDR3 protein: CASSSLAAYNNEQFF
D gene: TRBD2; J gene: TRBJ2-2; V gene: TRBV2; clone size: NA; CDR3 DNA: TGTGCCAGCATGGTCCAACGGGGGGGAAACACCGGGGAGCTGTTTTTT; CDR3 protein: CASMVQRGGNTGELFF
D gene: TRBD1; J gene: TRBJ2-3; V gene: TRBV7-3; clone size: NA; CDR3 DNA: TGTGCCAGCAGCTTTGTAGGGGGCGGCACAGATACGCAGTATTTT; CDR3 protein: CASSFVGGGTDTQYF
D gene: NA; J gene: TRBJ1-2; V gene: TRBV19; clone size: NA; CDR3 DNA: TGTGCCAGTAGTCCCCTGGGAGGGGGAAACTATGGCTACACCTTC; CDR3 protein: CASSPLGGGNYGYTF
D gene: NA; J gene: TRBJ2-5; V gene: TRBV11-2; clone size: NA; CDR3 DNA: TGTGCCAGCAGCCCCTCAGGGGAGACCCAGTACTTC; CDR3 protein: CASSPSGETQYF
D gene: TRBD1; J gene: TRBJ2-7; V gene: TRBV18; clone size: NA; CDR3 DNA: TGTGCCAGCTCACCGGGACAGGATTCCTACGAGCAGTACTTC; CDR3 protein: CASSPGQDSYEQYF
D gene: NA; J gene: TRBJ2-7; V gene: TRBV5-4; clone size: NA; CDR3 DNA: TGTGCCAGCAGCTTGGGACTAGAACCTTATGAGGAGCAGTACTTC; CDR3 protein: CASSLGLEPYEEQYF
D gene: NA; J gene: TRBJ1-4; V gene: TRBV5-8; clone size: NA; CDR3 DNA: TGTGCCAGCAGCGCCGAGAGAACTAATGAAAAACTGTTTTTT; CDR3 protein: CASSAERTNEKLFF
D gene: NA; J gene: TRBJ2-5; V gene: TRBV15; clone size: once; CDR3 DNA: TGTGCCACCAGCAGAGATGAGGCCCAAGAGACCCAGTACTTC; CDR3 protein: CATSRDEAQETQYF
D gene: TRBD2; J gene: TRBJ2-3; V gene: TRBV2; clone size: once; CDR3 DNA: TGTGCCAGCAGTGACCCGGGACTAGCGGGAACAGATACGCAGTATTTT; CDR3 protein: CASSDPGLAGTDTQYF
D gene: NA; J gene: TRBJ2-7; V gene: TRBV29-1; clone size: NA; CDR3 DNA: TGCAGCGTTGAAGATCGCGGGACCTACGAGCAGTACTTC; CDR3 protein: CSVEDRGTYEQYF
D gene: NA; J gene: TRBJ1-2; V gene: TRBV29-1; clone size: NA; CDR3 DNA: TGCAGCGTTGGACAGAAACTTAACTATGGCTACACCTTC; CDR3 protein: CSVGQKLNYGYTF
D gene: TRBD2; J gene: TRBJ2-3; V gene: TRBV30; clone size: NA; CDR3 DNA: TGTGCCTGGGGACTAGCGATAAATACGCAGTATTTT; CDR3 protein: CAWGLAINTQYF
D gene: NA; J gene: TRBJ1-5; V gene: TRBV6-4; clone size: NA; CDR3 DNA: TGTGCCAGCAGTGACATCGGGGGGGAAGAGAGTCAGCCCCAGCATTTT; CDR3 protein: CASSDIGGEESQPQHF
D gene: NA; J gene: TRBJ1-1; V gene: TRBV12-3/TRBV12-4; clone size: NA; CDR3 DNA: TGTGCCAGCAGTTTAAACGGGAGGGTAGAAGCTTTCTTT; CDR3 protein: CASSLNGRVEAFF
D gene: NA; J gene: TRBJ1-1; V gene: TRBV2; clone size: NA; CDR3 DNA: TGTGCCAGCAGCAGGGGCCTGAACACTGAAGCTTTCTTT; CDR3 protein: CASSRGLNTEAFF
D gene: NA; J gene: TRBJ1-2; V gene: TRBV30; clone size: NA; CDR3 DNA: TGTGCCCAAATACTAACTACAGGGAACCGTAACTATGGCTACACCTTC; CDR3 protein: CAQILTTGNRNYGYTF